Each of the 27 T cell receptor beta chains below was sequenced from the same sample in a study of blood T cells in healthy people across ages. The second PCR ran about 6 to 11 cycles with a sample-barcoded 5' primer and J-beta primers. One entry per CDR3 protein, called by TCRdb with MiXCR from the 5' RACE reads. The table shows hundreds of thousands of distinct CDR3 sequences, with more than 20% occurring only once. Separately, the same data were catalogued under a study of T cells of mothers and their children.

The sample comprised blood. Receptors originate from a boy aged 10-17 years in good health.

CDR3 DNA sequence: TGCGCCAGCAGCCAAGGAGAGGGGTTGGCCTACAATGAGCAGTTCTTC. This codes for CASSQGEGLAYNEQFF. V usage is TRBV4-1 and J usage is TRBJ2-1, with D perhaps given as TRBD1 or TRBD2 (5 bases each). This CDR3 is built from 16 residues. Germline CDR1 is MGHRA and CDR2 is YSYEKL. V dropped 1 base and J dropped 2 bases, with 12 bases sitting between them.

The sample holds a few counts of this clonotype. The chain joins TRBV7-6 to TRBJ2-5; TRBD1 aligns across 8 bases. In germline, CDR1 is SGHVS, CDR2 FNYEAQ. The trim removed 0 bases at V and 5 bases at J, leaving 8 bases unmatched. The CDR3 consists of 16 residues. CDR3 bases: TGTGCCAGCAGCTTAGCCTCTCAGGGGGCAATGGAGACCCAGTACTTC. This sequence encodes CASSLASQGAMETQYF.

This sequence joins TRBV7-9 and TRBJ1-2; no clear D gene. The CDR3 runs 15 residues. Germline loops: CDR1 SEHNR, CDR2 FQNEAQ (reference sequence). The ends were cut back, 8 bases at V and 4 bases at J, with 20 bases in the middle. The CDR3 region has the DNA TGTGCCAGCGGCGATTCGGGGAGGAACCGCTATGGCTACACCTTC. It codes for CASGDSGRNRYGYTF.

The rearrangement links TRBV7-2 to TRBJ2-7; D is tentatively TRBD1 or TRBD2 (5 bases each). The J call may be wrong; the DNA end is better matched by TRBJ2-5. Germline lookup yields CDR1 SGHTA and CDR2 FQGNSA. The CDR3 is 16 amino acids. The CDR3 reads CASSLRTGTGRETQYF. CDR3 DNA sequence: TGTGCCAGCAGCTTACGAACGGGCACGGGGCGGGAGACCCAGTACTTC.

A few counts support this clonotype. The chain uses TRBV11-3 and TRBJ2-7; 12 bases are shared with TRBD2. Trimming at V came to 8 bases and at J to 5 bases, leaving 7 bases not matched to a gene. CDR3 size: 14 residues. The germline V gene encodes CDR1 SGHNT and CDR2 YENEEA. The CDR3 DNA reads TGTGCCAGCTTAGACCGGACTAGCGGGAACGAGCAGTACTTC. It specifies CASLDRTSGNEQYF.

V gene TRBV3-1 combines with J gene TRBJ2-5; 7 bases are a match to TRBD1. The V segment lost 3 bases and the J segment 3 bases; nucleotides outside the gene matches: 4. Germline V gives CDR1 LGHDT, CDR2 YNNKEL (reference sequence). The CDR3 has 14 residues. For the CDR3, the DNA is TGTGCCAGCAGCCACGGGACAGATAAAGAGACCCAGTACTTC. Protein product: CASSHGTDKETQYF.

The rearrangement uses TRBV7-2 and TRBJ1-1, with D perhaps TRBD1 (6 bases). The V and J ends lost 2 bases and 6 bases respectively, with 13 bases between them. The CDR3 sequence is 14 residues long. Germline CDR1 SGHTA, CDR2 FQGNSA. The CDR3 sequence: CASSLTGNIAEAFF. CDR3 bases: TGTGCCAGCAGCTTAACAGGGAATATAGCTGAAGCTTTCTTT.

This clonotype has at least ten counts. This chain links TRBV11-2 with TRBJ2-1; a possible D gene is TRBD2 (5 bases). Trimming took off 1 base at V and 2 bases at J, with 12 bases between the two ends. The CDR3 consists of 16 residues. In germline, CDR1 is SGHAT, CDR2 FQNNGV. CDR3 sequence: CASSLGQAAPYNEQFF. CDR3 bases: TGTGCCAGCAGCTTAGGCCAAGCGGCCCCCTACAATGAGCAGTTCTTC.

J is TRBJ1-5 and V is TRBV20-1; 8 positions match TRBD1. The V and J ends lost 0 bases and 12 bases, in that order; junction bases with no gene match: 13. Germline CDR1 DFQATT, CDR2 SNEGSKA (reference sequence). The CDR3 has 15 amino acids. This CDR3 is CSARDRGTGAPRQHF. The CDR3 bases are TGCAGTGCTAGAGATAGGGGGACAGGAGCACCTCGCCAGCATTTT.

The V call is TRBV9, the J call TRBJ2-5; maybe TRBD1 (6 bases). The J call may be faulty, since TRBJ2-7 better matches the DNA end. CDR1 and CDR2 from the germline V gene are SGDLS and YYNGEE. This CDR3 spans 15 amino acids. Here the CDR3 DNA reads TGTGCCAGCAGCGTAGCGGACAGAAGATCCTACGAGCAGTACTTC. Translated, it gives CASSVADRRSYEQYF.

A few counts support this clonotype. V usage is TRBV20-1 and J usage is TRBJ2-7; TRBD2 aligns across 9 bases. Germline CDR1 DFQATT, CDR2 SNEGSKA (reference sequence). The ends lost 5 bases at V and 4 bases at J; junction bases unmatched: 3. The CDR3 consists of 12 residues. This CDR3 is CSADSGRYEQYF. For the CDR3, the DNA is TGCAGTGCTGACAGCGGGAGGTACGAGCAGTACTTC.

This clonotype was seen a few times. The V call is TRBV5-1, the J call TRBJ2-1; D call uncertain. The germline V gene has CDR1 SGHRS and CDR2 YFSETQ. This CDR3 is 11 amino acids long. Deletions cut 7 bases from V and 5 bases from J, with 7 bases between. CDR3: CASGHNNEQFF. As DNA, the CDR3 is TGCGCCAGCGGCCACAACAATGAGCAGTTCTTC.

The CDR3 nucleotides are TGTGCCAGCAGCCCTCATCTATGGACAGTACGAGAGACCCAGTACTTC. The encoded protein is CASSPHLWTVRETQYF. The chain links TRBV7-9 to TRBJ2-5; D possibly corresponds to TRBD1 (6 bases). Germline-derived CDR1 and CDR2 are SEHNR and FQNEAQ (reference sequence). Trimming removed 5 bases at V and 4 bases at J, with 20 bases between. This CDR3 region has 16 residues.

The genes are TRBV7-9 and TRBJ2-7; D assignment may be TRBD1 or TRBD2 (6 bases each). V gave up 7 bases and J gave up 4 bases, with 14 bases separating them. This CDR3 comprises 13 residues. CDR1 is SEHNR, CDR2 FQNEAQ, per germline (reference sequence). DNA for the CDR3: TGTGCCAGCACCCGACAGGAGGGATACGAGCAGTACTTC. Its protein product is CASTRQEGYEQYF.

Worth noting for this clonotype: At one end, the junction sequence differs from germline, possibly due to a read error. The V and J genes are TRBV28 and TRBJ2-5; D could derive from TRBD1 or TRBD2 (5 bases each). Per the germline V gene, CDR1 is MDHEN and CDR2 is SYDVKM. This CDR3 has 15 residues. The chain's CDR3 is CAGRSYGGFQETQYF. CDR3 DNA sequence: TGTGCCGGCAGGTCCTATGGGGGATTCCAAGAGACCCAGTACTTC.

This clonotype was recorded a few times. The chain links TRBV10-3 to TRBJ2-5, with D tentatively TRBD2 (6 bases). The J call may be incorrect, as the DNA end agrees better with TRBJ2-7. Germline assignment: CDR1 ENHRY and CDR2 SYGVKD. The CDR3 is made up of 18 amino acids. CDR3 region: CAISVAGSRPRQPYEQYF. CDR3 bases: TGTGCCATCAGTGTGGCGGGGAGCCGACCCAGGCAGCCCTACGAGCAGTACTTC.

This clonotype has at least ten counts. V is TRBV29-1 and J is TRBJ2-7, with D maybe TRBD1 (5 bases). CDR3 length equals 13 residues. The V and J ends lost 1 base and 0 bases respectively, with 7 bases between them. Germline V lookup: CDR1 SQVTM, CDR2 ANQGSEA. CDR3 sequence reads: CSVEVTASYEQYF. DNA of the CDR3: TGCAGCGTTGAAGTGACAGCCTCCTACGAGCAGTACTTC.

The rearrangement links TRBV20-1 to TRBJ2-1; no clear D gene. V was trimmed by 2 bases and J by 0 bases, leaving 14 bases between them. Looked up from germline, CDR1 is DFQATT and CDR2 is SNEGSKA (reference sequence). CDR3 size: 16 residues. The CDR3 loop reads CSARTQRLDSYNEQFF. DNA of the CDR3: TGCAGTGCTAGAACGCAGAGGTTAGACTCCTACAATGAGCAGTTCTTC.

The CDR3 loop reads CASREGNTEAFF. For the CDR3, the DNA is TGTGCCAGTAGAGAAGGGAACACTGAAGCTTTCTTT. The J gene is TRBJ1-1, the V gene TRBV19; D uncertain. Germline V gene sequence: CDR1 LNHDA, CDR2 SQIVND (reference sequence). Between the trimmed V and J ends, which lost 6 bases and 1 base, there was a span of 6 bases. The CDR3 contains 12 residues.

This clonotype turned up a few times. The chain is built from TRBV21-1 and TRBJ1-3; the D call of TRBD1 is as the table states it, not checked on the DNA. TRBV21-1 is termed a pseudogene. This CDR3 region has 16 residues. The CDR3: CASSKVRGDSGNTIYF. In DNA form, the CDR3 reads TGTGCCAGCAGCAAAGTCCGGGGGGACTCTGGAAACACCATATATTTT.

CDR3 in amino acids: CSARGLAVSYEQYF. The CDR3 DNA is TGCAGTGCCCGGGGACTAGCGGTTTCCTACGAGCAGTACTTC. The chain carries TRBV20-1 and TRBJ2-7, with 11 positions matching TRBD2. Germline-derived CDR1 and CDR2 are DFQATT and SNEGSKA (reference sequence). This CDR3 is 14 amino acids long. V shed 6 bases, J shed 1 base, and the junction held 5 bases outside the gene matches.

This clonotype was detected a few times. The J gene is TRBJ2-3, the V gene TRBV4-3; weak D call: TRBD2 (6 bases). The CDR3 has 16 residues. Germline assignment: CDR1 LGHNA and CDR2 YSLEER. V lost 0 bases and J lost 6, with 16 bases in between. The CDR3 protein is CASSQDRGLIEDTQYF. In nucleotides, the CDR3 is TGCGCCAGCAGCCAAGATCGTGGACTAATAGAGGATACGCAGTATTTT.

This clonotype was detected only a few times. The V gene is TRBV5-1, the J gene TRBJ2-3; TRBD2 matches 8 bases. The ends lost 4 bases at V and 3 bases at J; junction bases unmatched: 4. The CDR3 covers 14 residues. Germline CDR1 reads SGHRS; CDR2 reads YFSETQ. The CDR3: CASSAGGRTDTQYF. CDR3 bases: TGCGCCAGCAGCGCGGGGGGCCGGACAGATACGCAGTATTTT.

This clonotype was seen only a few times. CDR3 DNA sequence: TGCAGTGCAAACCTCGGGGACAGGCACCTCTCCTACGAGCAGTACTTC. Amino acids: CSANLGDRHLSYEQYF. J is TRBJ2-7 and V is TRBV20-1; 8 nucleotides match TRBD1. The germline V gene has CDR1 DFQATT and CDR2 SNEGSKA (reference sequence). The CDR3 consists of 16 residues. J was trimmed by 0 bases and V by 6 bases; bases with no gene match: 13.

V and J are TRBV7-2 and TRBJ2-7, with 10 bases lining up with TRBD2. V lost 5 bases to trimming and J lost 0 bases; unmatched junction nucleotides: 10. CDR3 length: 17 residues. Germline V CDR1 and CDR2: SGHTA, FQGNSA. CDR3 region: CASSQLAGWPSSYEQYF. CDR3 in DNA: TGTGCCAGCAGCCAACTAGCGGGGTGGCCCAGCTCCTACGAGCAGTACTTC.

At least ten counts were recorded for this clonotype. Here the CDR3 reads CASSSPGGYEQYF. CDR3 DNA sequence: TGTGCCAGCAGCTCCCCGGGGGGCTACGAGCAGTACTTC. V gene TRBV7-9 combines with J gene TRBJ2-1; 7 bases align to TRBD2. The closer fit of TRBJ2-7 to the DNA end suggests the J call may be wrong. The CDR3 is 13 amino acids. Germline assignment: CDR1 SEHNR and CDR2 FQNEAQ (reference sequence).

This clonotype occurred a few times. The chain combines TRBV6-1 with TRBJ1-6, with D perhaps TRBD1 (6 bases). Germline CDR1 MNHNS, CDR2 SASEGT. V lost 3 bases to trimming and J lost 11 bases, with 11 bases between them. The CDR3 extends over 13 amino acids. The CDR3 nucleotides read TGTGCCAGCAGTGATAGGGGGGGTCCACCCCTCCACTTT. This codes for CASSDRGGPPLHF.